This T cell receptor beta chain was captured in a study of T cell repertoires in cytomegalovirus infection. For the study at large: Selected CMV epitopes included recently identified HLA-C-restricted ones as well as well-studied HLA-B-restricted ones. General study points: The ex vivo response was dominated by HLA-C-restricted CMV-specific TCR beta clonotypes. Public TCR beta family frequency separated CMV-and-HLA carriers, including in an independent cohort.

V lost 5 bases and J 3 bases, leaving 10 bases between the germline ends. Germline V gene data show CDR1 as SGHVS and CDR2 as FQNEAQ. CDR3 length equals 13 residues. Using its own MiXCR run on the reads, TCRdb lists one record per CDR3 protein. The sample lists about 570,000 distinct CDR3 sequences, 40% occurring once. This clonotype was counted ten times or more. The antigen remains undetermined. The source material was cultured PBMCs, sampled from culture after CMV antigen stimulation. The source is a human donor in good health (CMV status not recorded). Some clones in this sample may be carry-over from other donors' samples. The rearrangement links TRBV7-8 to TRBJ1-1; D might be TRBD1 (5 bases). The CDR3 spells CASSTQGDTEAFF. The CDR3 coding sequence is TGTGCCAGCAGCACTCAGGGAGACACTGAAGCTTTCTTT. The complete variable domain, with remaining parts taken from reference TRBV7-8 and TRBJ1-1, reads GAGVSQSPRYKVAKRGQDVALRCDPISGHVSLFWYQQALGQGPEFLTYFQNEAQLDKSGLPSDRFFAERPEGSVSTLKIQRTQQEDSAVYLCASSTQGDTEAFFGQGTRLTVV.